This T cell receptor (beta chain) was found in a study of human T cells and chemical hapten exposure. In the study overall: Read at 6 days, the patch tests placed 0.01% DPC on the upper back. Yields of TCR per sample differed, chiefly owing to small differences in pooled library volume.

This clonotype was counted only a few times. Time point given: patch test 3, about 24 weeks after DPC sensitization. The treatment denotes: therapeutic diphenylcyclopropenone sensitization with weekly scalp DPC. The CDR3 is 14 amino acids. V shed 4 bases, J shed 3 bases, and the junction held 4 bases outside the gene matches. Germline V CDR1 and CDR2: MNHNY, SVGAGI (reference sequence). TCRdb used MiXCR to reprocess the RACE reads, holding one entry per CDR3 protein. The table lists tens of thousands of distinct CDR3 sequences, 11% of them singletons. The sample was whole blood, taken in connection with sensitization to the hapten diphenylcyclopropenone (DPC). This sequence was found in a woman between 50 and 59 years old with alopecia areata. Some clones in this sample may be carry-over from other donors' samples. The chain joins TRBV6-6 to TRBJ1-2, with 8 nucleotides matching TRBD1. This CDR3 reads CASSWGQADYGYTF. CDR3 nucleotides: TGTGCCAGCAGTTGGGGACAGGCCGACTATGGCTACACCTTC.